These T cell receptor beta chains were read from a single sample in a study of OX40 agonist ivuxolimab in advanced cancers. Clones were read by immunoSEQ multiplex PCR, and TCRdb kept only the in-frame ones, dropping some. The table lists nearly 50,000 clones, 88% of them singletons. The sequencing used CD4+ or CD8+ T cells sorted from blood, collected in a trial of the OX40 agonist ivuxolimab. The receptors derive from an adult with an advanced solid tumor such as melanoma, head and neck, liver or kidney cancer. The CDR3 runs from the conserved cysteine through the conserved F or W. Fields, in order: clone size, D gene, V gene, J gene, CDR3 protein, CDR3 DNA. The D gene is left open where the match is weak. Only part of the rows carry a size: once, few, many, or a class if the clone is expanded.

NA,TRBD1,TRBV2,TRBJ2-3,CASSNLGTGIVRQYF,TGTGCCAGCAGTAATCTTGGGACAGGGATTGTCAGGCAGTATTTT
NA,NA,TRBV5-4,TRBJ2-7,CASSFGGRGKYEQYF,TGTGCCAGCAGCTTCGGGGGGCGGGGGAAATACGAGCAGTACTTC
NA,NA,TRBV7-8,TRBJ1-1,CASSFLGGVTEAFF,TGTGCCAGCAGCTTTCTCGGGGGAGTCACTGAAGCTTTCTTT
once,NA,TRBV7-8,TRBJ2-3,CASSLLGGTDTQYF,TGTGCCAGCAGTCTATTGGGCGGTACAGATACGCAGTATTTT
few,NA,TRBV6-1,TRBJ2-5,CASSEFSLGRMGQETQYF,TGTGCCAGCAGTGAATTTTCATTAGGGCGGATGGGTCAGGAGACCCAGTACTTC
NA,TRBD2,TRBV10-1,TRBJ2-5,CASSASGRWETQYF,TGCGCCAGCAGTGCTAGCGGGAGATGGGAGACCCAGTACTTC
once,TRBD1,TRBV4-1,TRBJ2-1,CASSQDRILTGAYNEQFF,TGCGCCAGCAGCCAAGATAGAATTTTGACAGGGGCCTACAATGAGCAGTTCTTC
NA,TRBD1,TRBV4-2,TRBJ1-2,CASSQDRGEAYGYTF,TGTGCCAGCAGCCAGGACAGGGGCGAAGCCTATGGCTACACCTTC
NA,NA,TRBV30,TRBJ2-7,CAWSESPRRTARPYEQYF,TGTGCCTGGAGTGAATCTCCTCGCAGGACAGCAAGACCCTACGAGCAGTACTTC
NA,NA,TRBV11-3,TRBJ2-5,CASSHDIKRETQYF,TGTGCCAGCAGTCACGACATAAAAAGAGAGACCCAGTACTTC
few,NA,TRBV30,TRBJ2-6,CAWSVLGAGANVLTF,TGTGCCTGGAGTGTACTAGGGGCTGGGGCCAACGTCCTGACTTTC
NA,NA,TRBV28,TRBJ2-6,CASSLPGANVLTF,TGTGCCAGCAGTCTTCCTGGGGCCAACGTCCTGACTTTC
NA,NA,TRBV2,TRBJ2-6,CASSKISGANVLTF,TGTGCCAGCAGTAAAATCTCTGGGGCCAACGTCCTGACTTTC
once,NA,TRBV7-8,TRBJ2-2,CASSSGTLTGELFF,TGTGCCAGCAGCTCCGGGACTCTAACCGGGGAGCTGTTTTTT
NA,TRBD1,TRBV5-1,TRBJ2-3,CASTLGGGWTDTQYF,TGCGCCAGCACCTTAGGGGGCGGATGGACAGATACGCAGTATTTT
NA,TRBD2,TRBV11-3,TRBJ2-1,CASSSGTRGRGNEQFF,TGTGCCAGCAGCTCCGGGACTAGGGGGAGGGGGAATGAGCAGTTCTTC
few,NA,TRBV28,TRBJ1-1,CASSFVRRDRDTLNTEAFF,TGTGCCAGCAGTTTCGTTCGTCGGGATAGAGACACCCTGAACACTGAAGCTTTCTTT
NA,NA,TRBV11-1,TRBJ2-1,CASSPGRNNEQFF,TGTGCCAGCAGCCCCGGAAGAAACAATGAGCAGTTCTTC
NA,NA,TRBV5-1,TRBJ2-7,CASSLDEPYEQYF,TGCGCCAGCAGCTTGGACGAACCCTACGAGCAGTACTTC
NA,TRBD1,TRBV5-4,TRBJ2-1,CASSLEGQAPNNEQFF,TGTGCCAGCAGCTTGGAAGGACAGGCGCCCAACAATGAGCAGTTCTTC
NA,NA,TRBV7-9,TRBJ1-1,CASSLARVVDTEAFF,TGTGCCAGCAGCTTAGCGCGGGTGGTGGACACTGAAGCTTTCTTT
once,NA,TRBV11-3,TRBJ2-5,CASRKGETQYF,TGTGCCAGCAGAAAGGGTGAGACCCAGTACTTC
NA,TRBD1,TRBV25-1,TRBJ1-2,CASSERQGRHGYTF,TGTGCCAGCAGTGAACGACAGGGGCGGCATGGCTACACCTTC
NA,TRBD2,TRBV18,TRBJ2-2,CASSGLVSNTGELFF,TGTGCCAGCTCGGGACTAGTTTCGAACACCGGGGAGCTGTTTTTT
NA,TRBD2,TRBV28,TRBJ2-3,CASSKTSGASTDTQYF,TGTGCCAGCAGTAAGACTAGCGGGGCAAGCACAGATACGCAGTATTTT
NA,NA,TRBV5-1,TRBJ2-7,CASSLTQGASYEQYF,TGCGCCAGCAGCTTGACACAGGGAGCCTCCTACGAGCAGTACTTC
NA,NA,TRBV5-3,TRBJ2-7,CATPHGLGGASYEQYF,TGTGCCACCCCGCACGGTTTGGGGGGTGCATCCTACGAGCAGTACTTC
NA,TRBD2,TRBV5-1,TRBJ2-1,CASSLAGGNEQFF,TGCGCCAGCAGCTTGGCGGGGGGCAATGAGCAGTTCTTC
NA,NA,TRBV4-2,TRBJ2-7,CASSQEASPPYYEQYF,TGTGCCAGCAGCCAAGAGGCTAGCCCTCCTTACTACGAGCAGTACTTC
NA,NA,TRBV20-1,TRBJ2-7,CSAPDGYEQYF,TGCAGTGCTCCGGACGGCTACGAGCAGTACTTC
once,TRBD2,TRBV12-5,TRBJ2-1,CASGLSGDYNEQFF,TGTGCTAGTGGACTTAGCGGGGATTACAATGAGCAGTTCTTC
NA,NA,TRBV19,TRBJ1-1,CASSPRQVAEAFF,TGTGCCAGTAGTCCCCGACAGGTTGCTGAAGCTTTCTTT
NA,NA,TRBV30,TRBJ1-5,CAWSVSPRTDQPQHF,TGTGCCTGGAGTGTATCGCCGAGAACCGATCAGCCCCAGCATTTT
NA,TRBD2,TRBV18,TRBJ2-2,CASSPLASGKLAGELFF,TGTGCCAGCTCACCACTCGCTAGCGGAAAGTTGGCCGGGGAGCTGTTTTTT
NA,NA,TRBV10-3,TRBJ1-1,CAISTDGNTEAFF,TGTGCCATCAGTACTGACGGGAACACTGAAGCTTTCTTT
NA,TRBD2,TRBV11-1,TRBJ2-7,CASSENPGLAGNEQYF,TGTGCCAGCAGCGAGAACCCGGGACTAGCGGGAAACGAGCAGTACTTC
NA,NA,TRBV6-6,TRBJ2-7,CASSTRDAYYEQYF,TGTGCCAGCAGTACCCGGGACGCTTACTACGAGCAGTACTTC
NA,TRBD2,TRBV29-1,TRBJ2-3,CSVDGGAGLAGGLAADTQYF,TGCAGCGTTGATGGGGGGGCGGGACTAGCGGGAGGGCTAGCCGCAGATACGCAGTATTTT
NA,TRBD1,TRBV5-1,TRBJ1-2,CASSPGQGVGVGGYTF,TGCGCCAGCAGCCCGGGACAGGGAGTGGGTGTTGGTGGCTACACCTTC
NA,NA,TRBV10-3,TRBJ2-1,CAISEGGNNEQFF,TGTGCCATCAGTGAGGGCGGAAACAATGAGCAGTTCTTC
NA,NA,TRBV15,TRBJ1-3,CATSRLVRNTIYF,TGTGCCACCAGCAGATTGGTCAGGAACACCATATATTTT
once,TRBD2,TRBV5-1,TRBJ2-1,CASSERTSGRLVGNEQFF,TGCGCCAGCAGCGAGCGGACTAGCGGGAGGCTCGTGGGGAATGAGCAGTTCTTC
few,NA,TRBV11-2,TRBJ1-3,CASSLDRLLPGNTIYF,TGTGCCAGCAGCTTAGATCGCCTCCTTCCTGGAAACACCATATATTTT
NA,TRBD2,TRBV27,TRBJ2-4,CASSLELAGVWVNIQYF,TGTGCCAGCAGTTTGGAGCTAGCGGGAGTTTGGGTAAACATTCAGTACTTC
NA,TRBD1,TRBV6-5,TRBJ2-2,CASSNQGALTGELFF,TGTGCCAGCAGTAACCAGGGGGCTTTGACCGGGGAGCTGTTTTTT
NA,NA,TRBV5-4,TRBJ1-1,CASSLAAGDTEAFF,TGTGCCAGCAGCTTGGCCGCAGGGGACACTGAAGCTTTCTTT
NA,TRBD2,TRBV5-6,TRBJ2-4,CASSSTGLAGLWNIQYF,TGTGCCAGCAGCTCAACTGGACTAGCGGGATTGTGGAACATTCAGTACTTC
once,NA,TRBV6-4,TRBJ1-5,CASSDYRVYSNQPQHF,TGTGCCAGCAGTGACTACAGGGTTTACAGCAATCAGCCCCAGCATTTT
NA,NA,TRBV19,TRBJ2-4,CASSTQTLLAKNIQYF,TGTGCCAGTAGTACACAGACTCTATTAGCCAAAAACATTCAGTACTTC
few,TRBD2,TRBV15,TRBJ2-1,CATSRDLAGVVYNEQFF,TGTGCCACCAGCAGAGACTTAGCGGGAGTGGTCTACAATGAGCAGTTCTTC
NA,NA,TRBV9,TRBJ2-1,CASSSDSNEQFF,TGTGCCAGCAGCAGCGACAGTAATGAGCAGTTCTTC